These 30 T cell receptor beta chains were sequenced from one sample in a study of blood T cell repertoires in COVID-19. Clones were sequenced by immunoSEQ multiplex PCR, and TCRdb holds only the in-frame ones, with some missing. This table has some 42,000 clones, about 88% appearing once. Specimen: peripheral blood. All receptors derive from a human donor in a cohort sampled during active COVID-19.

The chain's CDR3 is CASSSEGTGRNEKLFF. CDR3 sequence (DNA): TGTGCCAGCAGTTCCGAGGGGACAGGGAGGAATGAAAAACTGTTTTTT. This chain links TRBV6-5 with TRBJ1-4; the match to TRBD1 covers 9 bases. Germline V gene data show CDR1 as MNHEY and CDR2 as SVGAGI. V trimming: 4 bases; J trimming: 5 bases; junction bases outside the gene matches: 8. There are 16 residues in the CDR3.

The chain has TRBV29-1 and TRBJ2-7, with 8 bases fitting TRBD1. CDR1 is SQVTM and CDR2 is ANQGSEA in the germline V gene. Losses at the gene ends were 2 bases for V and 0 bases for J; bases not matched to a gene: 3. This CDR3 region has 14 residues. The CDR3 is CSVERGQDSYEQYF. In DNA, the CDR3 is TGCAGCGTTGAACGGGGACAGGACTCCTACGAGCAGTACTTC.

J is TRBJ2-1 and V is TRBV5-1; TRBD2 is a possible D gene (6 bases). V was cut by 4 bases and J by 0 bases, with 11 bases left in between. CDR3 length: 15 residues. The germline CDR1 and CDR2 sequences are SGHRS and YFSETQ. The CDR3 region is CASSGGSNSYNEQFF. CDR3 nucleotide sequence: TGCGCCAGCAGCGGGGGGTCTAACTCCTACAATGAGCAGTTCTTC.

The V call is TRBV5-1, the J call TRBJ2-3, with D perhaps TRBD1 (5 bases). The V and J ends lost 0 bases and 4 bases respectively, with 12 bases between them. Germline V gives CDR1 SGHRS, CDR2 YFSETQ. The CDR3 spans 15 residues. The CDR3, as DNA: TGCGCCAGCAGCTTGGCCCGGCAGGGCGCAGATACGCAGTATTTT. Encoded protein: CASSLARQGADTQYF.

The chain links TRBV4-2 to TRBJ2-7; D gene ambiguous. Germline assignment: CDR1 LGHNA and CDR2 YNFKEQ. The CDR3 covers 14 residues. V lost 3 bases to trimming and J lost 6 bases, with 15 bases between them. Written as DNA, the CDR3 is TGTGCCAGCAGCCAGGGCGACGGCGCTTTCGAGCAGTACTTC. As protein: CASSQGDGAFEQYF.

The CDR3 DNA sequence: TGCGCCAGCAGCTCCGGGACAGGGGACTACGAGCAGTACTTC. Translated, it gives CASSSGTGDYEQYF. This chain connects TRBV5-1 to TRBJ2-7; TRBD1 matches at 10 bases. The germline gives CDR1 SGHRS, CDR2 YFSETQ. The CDR3 sequence is 14 residues long. J gave up 3 bases and V 3 bases, and 3 bases lay outside the gene matches. The whole variable domain, filled in from reference TRBV5-1 and TRBJ2-7, reads KAGVTQTPRYLIKTRGQQVTLSCSPISGHRSVSWYQQTPGQGLQFLFEYFSETQRNKGNFPGRFSGRQFSNSRSEMNVSTLELGDSALYLCASSSGTGDYEQYFGPGTRLTVT.

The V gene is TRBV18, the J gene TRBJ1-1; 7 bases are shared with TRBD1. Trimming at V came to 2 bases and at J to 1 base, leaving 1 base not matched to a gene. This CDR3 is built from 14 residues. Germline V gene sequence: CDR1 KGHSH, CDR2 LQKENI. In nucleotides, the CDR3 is TGTGCCAGCTCACCAACAGGGGCGAACACTGAAGCTTTCTTT. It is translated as CASSPTGANTEAFF.

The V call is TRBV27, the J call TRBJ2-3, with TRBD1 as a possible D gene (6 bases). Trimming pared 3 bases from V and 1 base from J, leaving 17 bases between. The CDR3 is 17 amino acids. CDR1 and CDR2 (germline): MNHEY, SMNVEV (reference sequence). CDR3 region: CASSFDQIRGGTDTQYF. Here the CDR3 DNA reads TGTGCCAGCAGTTTTGATCAGATCAGGGGAGGCACAGATACGCAGTATTTT.

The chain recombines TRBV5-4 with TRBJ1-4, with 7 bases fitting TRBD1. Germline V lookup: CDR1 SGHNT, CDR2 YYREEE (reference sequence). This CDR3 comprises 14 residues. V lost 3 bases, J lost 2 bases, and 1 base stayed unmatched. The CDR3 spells CASSSQGTNEKLFF. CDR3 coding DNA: TGTGCCAGCAGCTCACAGGGGACTAATGAAAAACTGTTTTTT.

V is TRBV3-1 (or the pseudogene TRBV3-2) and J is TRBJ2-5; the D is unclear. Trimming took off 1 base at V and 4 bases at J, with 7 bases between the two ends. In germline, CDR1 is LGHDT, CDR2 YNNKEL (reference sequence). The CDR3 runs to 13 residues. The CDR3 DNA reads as TGTGCCAGCAGCCAAGGAGGCGGAGAGACCCAGTACTTC. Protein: CASSQGGGETQYF.

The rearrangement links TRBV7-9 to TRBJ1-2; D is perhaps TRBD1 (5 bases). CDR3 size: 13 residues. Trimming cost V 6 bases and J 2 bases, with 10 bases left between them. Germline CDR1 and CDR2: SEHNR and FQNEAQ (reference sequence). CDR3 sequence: CASSWTLNYGYTF. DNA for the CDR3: TGTGCCAGCAGTTGGACACTCAACTATGGCTACACCTTC.

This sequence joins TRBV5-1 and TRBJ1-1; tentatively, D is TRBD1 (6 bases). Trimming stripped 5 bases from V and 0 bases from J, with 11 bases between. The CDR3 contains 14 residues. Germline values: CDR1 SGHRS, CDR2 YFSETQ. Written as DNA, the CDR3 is TGCGCCAGCAGGCTCCAGGGGATGAACACTGAAGCTTTCTTT. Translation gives CASRLQGMNTEAFF.

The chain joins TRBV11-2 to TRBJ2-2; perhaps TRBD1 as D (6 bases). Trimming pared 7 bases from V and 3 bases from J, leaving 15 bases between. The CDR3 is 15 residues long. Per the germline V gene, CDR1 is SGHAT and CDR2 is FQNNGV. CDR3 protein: CASKPPGQYTGELFF. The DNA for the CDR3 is TGTGCCAGCAAACCACCAGGACAGTACACCGGGGAGCTGTTTTTT.

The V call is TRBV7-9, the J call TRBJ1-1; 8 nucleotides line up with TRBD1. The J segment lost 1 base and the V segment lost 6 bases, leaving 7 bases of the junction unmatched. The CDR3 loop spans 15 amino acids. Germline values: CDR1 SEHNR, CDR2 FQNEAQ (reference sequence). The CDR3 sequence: CASSYRTGSNTEAFF. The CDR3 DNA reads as TGTGCCAGCAGTTATAGGACAGGGTCGAACACTGAAGCTTTCTTT.

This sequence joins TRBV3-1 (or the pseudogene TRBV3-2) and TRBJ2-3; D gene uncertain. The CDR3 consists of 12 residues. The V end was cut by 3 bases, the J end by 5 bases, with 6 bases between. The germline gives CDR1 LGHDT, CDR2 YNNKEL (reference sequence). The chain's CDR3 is CASSHQKDTQYF. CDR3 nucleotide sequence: TGTGCCAGCAGCCACCAAAAAGATACGCAGTATTTT.

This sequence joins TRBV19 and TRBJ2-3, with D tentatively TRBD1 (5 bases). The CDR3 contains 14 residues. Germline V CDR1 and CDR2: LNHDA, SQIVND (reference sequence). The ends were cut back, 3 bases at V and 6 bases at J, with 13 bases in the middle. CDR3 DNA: TGTGCCAGTAGTATTCCCCAGGGAAGGGATACGCAGTATTTT. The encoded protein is CASSIPQGRDTQYF.

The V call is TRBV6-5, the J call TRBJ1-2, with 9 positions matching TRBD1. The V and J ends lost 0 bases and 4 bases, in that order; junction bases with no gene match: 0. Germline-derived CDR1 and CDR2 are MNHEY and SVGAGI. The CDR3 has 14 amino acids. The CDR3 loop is CASSYSGQGYGYTF. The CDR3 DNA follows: TGTGCCAGCAGTTACTCGGGACAGGGCTATGGCTACACCTTC.

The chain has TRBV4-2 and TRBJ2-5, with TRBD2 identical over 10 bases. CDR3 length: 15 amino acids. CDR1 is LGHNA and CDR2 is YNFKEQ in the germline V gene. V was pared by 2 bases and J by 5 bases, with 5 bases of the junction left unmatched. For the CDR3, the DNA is TGTGCCAGCAGCCAAACTTTAGCGGGGGGTGAGACCCAGTACTTC. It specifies CASSQTLAGGETQYF.

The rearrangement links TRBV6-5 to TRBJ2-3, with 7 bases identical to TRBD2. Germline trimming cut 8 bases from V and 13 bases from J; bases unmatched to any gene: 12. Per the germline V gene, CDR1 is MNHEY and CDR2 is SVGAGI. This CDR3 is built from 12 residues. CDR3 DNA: TGTGCCAGCCGCCCGGGGGGTCAAAGTGAGTATTTT. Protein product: CASRPGGQSEYF.

In nucleotides, the CDR3 is TGTGCCAGTAGTAGCGCCCCGGGACAGGGTAGGAACTCCTACGAGCAGTACTTC. Translation gives CASSSAPGQGRNSYEQYF. The chain carries TRBV19 and TRBJ2-7; 9 positions agree with TRBD1. CDR1 is LNHDA, CDR2 SQIVND, per germline (reference sequence). The CDR3 totals 18 residues. V gave up 4 bases and J gave up 0 bases; unmatched junction bases: 13. Filled out from reference TRBV19 and TRBJ2-7, the complete variable domain reads DGGITQSPKYLFRKEGQNVTLSCEQNLNHDAMYWYRQDPGQGLRLIYYSQIVNDFQKGDIAEGYSVSREKKESFPLTVTSAQKNPTAFYLCASSSAPGQGRNSYEQYFGPGTRLTVT.

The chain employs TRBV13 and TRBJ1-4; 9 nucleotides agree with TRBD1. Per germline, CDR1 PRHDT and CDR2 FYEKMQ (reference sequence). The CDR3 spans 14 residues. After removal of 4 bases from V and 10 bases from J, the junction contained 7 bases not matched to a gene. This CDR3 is CASSYGQGFVKLFF. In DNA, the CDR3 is TGTGCCAGCAGCTACGGACAGGGGTTCGTAAAACTGTTTTTT.

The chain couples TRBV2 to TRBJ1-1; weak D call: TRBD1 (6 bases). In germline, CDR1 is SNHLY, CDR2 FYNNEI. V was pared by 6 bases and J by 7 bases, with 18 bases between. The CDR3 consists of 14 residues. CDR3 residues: CASRKQGGWGEAFF. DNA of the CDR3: TGTGCCAGCAGAAAACAGGGCGGGTGGGGTGAAGCTTTCTTT.

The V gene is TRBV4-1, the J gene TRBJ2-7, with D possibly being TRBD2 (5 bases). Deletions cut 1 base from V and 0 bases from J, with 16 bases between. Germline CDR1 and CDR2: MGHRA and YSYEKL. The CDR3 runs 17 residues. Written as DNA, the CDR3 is TGCGCCAGCAGCCAAGGGGTGACTATTTCCGGCTCCTACGAGCAGTACTTC. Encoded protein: CASSQGVTISGSYEQYF.

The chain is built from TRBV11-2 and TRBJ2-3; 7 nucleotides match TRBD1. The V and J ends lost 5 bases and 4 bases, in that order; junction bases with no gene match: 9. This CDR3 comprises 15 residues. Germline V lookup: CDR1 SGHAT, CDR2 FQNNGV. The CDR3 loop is CASSPGQVIADTQYF. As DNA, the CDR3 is TGTGCCAGCAGCCCAGGACAGGTTATTGCAGATACGCAGTATTTT.

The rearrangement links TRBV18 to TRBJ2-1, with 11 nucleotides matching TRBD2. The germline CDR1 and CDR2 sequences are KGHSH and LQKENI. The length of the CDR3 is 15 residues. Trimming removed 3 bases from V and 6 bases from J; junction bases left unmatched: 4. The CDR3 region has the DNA TGTGCCAGCTCACCCGGACTAGCGGGCCCCAATGAGCAGTTCTTC. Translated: CASSPGLAGPNEQFF.

CDR3 protein: CASSSDRGNEKLFF. Written as DNA, the CDR3 is TGCGCCAGCAGCTCGGACAGGGGTAATGAAAAACTGTTTTTT. The chain is built from TRBV5-1 and TRBJ1-4, with 9 bases matching TRBD1. The CDR3 sequence is 14 residues long. Germline V gene sequence: CDR1 SGHRS, CDR2 YFSETQ. V lost 3 bases to trimming and J lost 4 bases; unmatched junction nucleotides: 1. Complete variable domain (other parts from reference TRBV5-1 and TRBJ1-4): KAGVTQTPRYLIKTRGQQVTLSCSPISGHRSVSWYQQTPGQGLQFLFEYFSETQRNKGNFPGRFSGRQFSNSRSEMNVSTLELGDSALYLCASSSDRGNEKLFFGSGTQLSVL.

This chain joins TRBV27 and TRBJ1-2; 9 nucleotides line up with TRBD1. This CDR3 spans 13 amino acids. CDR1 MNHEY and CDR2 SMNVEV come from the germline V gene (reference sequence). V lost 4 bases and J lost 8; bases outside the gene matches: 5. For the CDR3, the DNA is TGTGCCAGCAGTTGGGACAGGGAGGGAGGCTACACCTTC. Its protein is CASSWDREGGYTF.

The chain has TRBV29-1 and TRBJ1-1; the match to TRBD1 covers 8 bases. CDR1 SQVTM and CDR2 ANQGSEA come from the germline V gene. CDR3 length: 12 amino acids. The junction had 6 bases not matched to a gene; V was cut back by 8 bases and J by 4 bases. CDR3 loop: CSLLRGPTEAFF. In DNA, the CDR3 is TGCAGCCTCCTCAGGGGGCCCACTGAAGCTTTCTTT.

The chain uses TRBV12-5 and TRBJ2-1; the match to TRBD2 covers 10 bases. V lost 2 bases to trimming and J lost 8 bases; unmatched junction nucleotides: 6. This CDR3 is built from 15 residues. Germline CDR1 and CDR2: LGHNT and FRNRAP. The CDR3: CASGLLSGGAHEQFF. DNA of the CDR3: TGTGCTAGTGGTTTGTTGAGCGGGGGGGCCCATGAGCAGTTCTTC.

CDR3 nucleotide sequence: TGCAGCGTTCTAGAGGGAGCTAACTATGGCTACACCTTC. Translated: CSVLEGANYGYTF. V usage is TRBV29-1 and J usage is TRBJ1-2; D uncertain. Germline V gives CDR1 SQVTM, CDR2 ANQGSEA. V lost 5 bases to trimming and J lost 0 bases, with 10 bases between them. The CDR3 runs 13 residues.